This TCR beta chain was identified during a study of blood T cell repertoires in COVID-19. Study-wide context: From the United States, Italy and Spain came samples of acute and convalescent COVID-19. From T cells, B-cell-depleted T cells, or PBMCs came the material, which was cDNA or gDNA.

V gave up 5 bases and J gave up 4 bases; unmatched junction bases: 6. The CDR3 spans 14 residues. Germline V lookup: CDR1 MNHEY, CDR2 SMNVEV (reference sequence). Individuals drawn from 24 US areas were about 18 to 100 years old. The repertoire was sequenced with immunoSEQ multiplex PCR; TCRdb's copy has only in-frame clones and lacks some. This repertoire shows 150,000 to 200,000 clones, around three quarters found once; its top ten account for about a sixth. This clonotype was sampled from a woman in her 50s with acute COVID-19. The chain combines TRBV27 with TRBJ2-7; TRBD1 agrees at 9 bases. Sequenced sample: PBMCs or T cells enriched from blood (not recorded which). CDR3 sequence: CASSGTGSRYEQYV. Here the CDR3 DNA reads TGTGCCAGCAGTGGGACAGGGAGTAGATACGAGCAGTACGTC.